One T cell receptor (beta chain) is described in this entry. This clonotype was detected many times. The antigen it recognizes is unknown. Base qualities are not provided; no much larger clone lies one nucleotide away. Moderately to severely active disease, a Clinical Activity Score of at least 3, a NOSPECS grade of at least 4, and a duration under 3 months were present in ophthalmopathy patients. Any patient with an uncontrolled infection, another autoimmune disease, pregnancy or lactation was excluded. Diagnoses were based on clinical symptoms, serum thyroxine and TRAb, thyroid ultrasound and orbital computed tomography. Ficoll-Paque density gradient centrifugation was used to isolate PBMCs from about 10 ml of fresh peripheral blood. Trizol reagent was used to extract total RNA, and RNA quality was then checked on an Agilent 2100 Bioanalyzer. Relative to germline, V is 4 bases shorter and J is 6 bases shorter, with 16 bases between their ends. Including the terminal cysteine and phenylalanine, the CDR3 comprises 15 residues. Only the CDR3 region is kept as DNA, spanning 45 bases read in frame from base 1. CDR1 and CDR2 (SGHTA, FQGTGA) derive from the germline V gene.

The data derive from a study of T cells in Graves' hyperthyroidism and ophthalmopathy (dated by TCRdb to 2018 to 2020). A note on the overall study: Peripheral blood samples were taken at the time of initial diagnosis, prior to any treatment. TCR V-J signatures able to tell the groups apart were searched for in a discovery cohort of 100 or so patients, of whom about 40 had Graves' ophthalmopathy and 55 to 65 had stable Graves' hyperthyroidism. An independent validation cohort of under 20 hyperthyroidism patients and 15 or so patients who later progressed to ophthalmopathy tested prospective prediction of ophthalmopathy. The 100 discovery patients were randomly divided into training and test sets at a 7:3 ratio. Thyroid tissue and blood T-cell repertoires from about six Graves' hyperthyroidism patients were also compared in the study. After sampling, hyperthyroidism patients received methimazole starting at 30 mg daily, and ophthalmopathy patients received high-dose intravenous methylprednisolone. According to the paper, TCR Vbeta CDR3 sequencing was carried out on about 140 peripheral blood samples, which came from 40 to 45 ophthalmopathy, approximately 78 hyperthyroidism and approximately 17 progressor patients. General conclusions and limits of the study: A 13 V-J signature model separated ophthalmopathy from stable hyperthyroidism, with approximately 86% sensitivity and 81.08% specificity in cross-validation and 80%/75% in testing. No statistical method was used to fix the sample size in advance, and group allocation was not hidden from the investigators. Blood samples also contained most of the expanded thyroid clonotypes (frequency above 0.001), which suggests that blood repertoires may reflect thyroid immune responses. In validation, the model predicted progression to ophthalmopathy a median of around six months before onset, with over 55% sensitivity and about 75% specificity.

The TCR beta CDR3 regions were amplified from RNA transcripts. For the first round of RT-PCR on the TCR CDR3, the HTBI primer set was used together with the Qiagen OneStep RT-PCR kit. The libraries were constructed in a second round of multiplex PCR and then size-selected and purified. The libraries were sequenced on an Illumina HiSeq2000 using paired-end 100 bp reads. The authors' pipeline ran thus. SOAPnuke was used to process the raw data, with reads discarded if the reads contained adapters or uncalled bases, had a mean Phred below 15, or lacked an exact constant-primer or identifier match. COPE v1.2.5 was used to merge high-quality paired reads, and clonotypes were defined as unique nucleotide sequences. MiTCR v1.1 was used to align clonotypes to the IMGT TRBV, TRBD and TRBJ reference segments. The analysis was restricted to V-J combinations with a frequency above 0.0001, which together covered over 99% of the repertoires. A TCS score was defined as the ratio of F50 (clonal expansion) to E x V (chaos), with BLOSUM62-based TCRdist applied between CDR3 peptides within each V-J. Welch's t-statistics and random forest reduced roughly 540 V-J features to 10 to 15, which were used in a naive Bayes classifier (R e1071). The public reads were reprocessed in TCRdb via fastp at Q25 and MiXCR, keeping in-frame beta chains. A single entry per CDR3 protein holds the most common genes and DNA from its merged rows. It is TCRdb's table, rather than the study itself, that gives the V and J calls and clone size. The sample contains some 650,000 distinct CDR3 sequences, approximately 15% of them found a single time. The ten largest clones represent under 3.5% of the sample.

The chain is encoded by TRBV7-3 joined to TRBJ2-1; the D region possibly corresponds to TRBD2 (7 bases align). The sample comprised blood. The TCR comes from a woman in her thirties or forties with Graves' ophthalmopathy. The CDR3 protein sequence reads: CASSSLVGGANEQFF. DNA sequence: TGTGCCAGCAGCTCATTAGTTGGGGGGGCCAATGAGCAGTTCTTC.